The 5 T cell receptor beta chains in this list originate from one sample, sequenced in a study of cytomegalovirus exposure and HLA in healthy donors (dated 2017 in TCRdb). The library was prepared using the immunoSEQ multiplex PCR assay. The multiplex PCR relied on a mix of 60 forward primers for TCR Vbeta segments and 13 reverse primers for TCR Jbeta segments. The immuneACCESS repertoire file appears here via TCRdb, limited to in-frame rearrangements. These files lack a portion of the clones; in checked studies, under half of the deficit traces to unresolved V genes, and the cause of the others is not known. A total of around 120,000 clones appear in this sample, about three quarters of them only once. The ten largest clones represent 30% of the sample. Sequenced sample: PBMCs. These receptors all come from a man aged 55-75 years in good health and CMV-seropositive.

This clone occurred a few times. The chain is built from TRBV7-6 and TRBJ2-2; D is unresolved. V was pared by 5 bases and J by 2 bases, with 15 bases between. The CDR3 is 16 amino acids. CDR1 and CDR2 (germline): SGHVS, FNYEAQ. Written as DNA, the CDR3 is TGTGCCAGCAGCCCGCGTCCAACCGTCAACACCGGGGAGCTGTTTTTT. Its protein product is CASSPRPTVNTGELFF.

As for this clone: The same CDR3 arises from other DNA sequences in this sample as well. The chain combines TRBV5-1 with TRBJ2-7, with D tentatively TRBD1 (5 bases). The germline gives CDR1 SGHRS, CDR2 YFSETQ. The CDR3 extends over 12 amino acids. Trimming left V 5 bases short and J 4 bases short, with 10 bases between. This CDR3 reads CASSLTGYEQYF. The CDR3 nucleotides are TGCGCCAGCAGTCTAACAGGTTACGAGCAGTACTTC. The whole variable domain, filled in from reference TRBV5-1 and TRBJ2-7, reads KAGVTQTPRYLIKTRGQQVTLSCSPISGHRSVSWYQQTPGQGLQFLFEYFSETQRNKGNFPGRFSGRQFSNSRSEMNVSTLELGDSALYLCASSLTGYEQYFGPGTRLTVT.

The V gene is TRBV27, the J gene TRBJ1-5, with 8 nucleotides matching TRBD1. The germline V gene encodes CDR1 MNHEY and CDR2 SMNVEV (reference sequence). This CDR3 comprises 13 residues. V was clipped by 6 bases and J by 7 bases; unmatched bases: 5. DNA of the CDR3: TGTGCCAGCAGGCAGGGGGCGGAACAGCCCCAGCATTTT. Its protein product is CASRQGAEQPQHF.

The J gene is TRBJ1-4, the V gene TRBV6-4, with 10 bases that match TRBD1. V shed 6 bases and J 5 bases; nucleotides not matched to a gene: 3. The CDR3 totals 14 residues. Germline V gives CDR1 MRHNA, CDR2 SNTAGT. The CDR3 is CASSPGQGNEKLFF. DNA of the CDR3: TGTGCCAGCAGCCCGGGACAGGGGAATGAAAAACTGTTTTTT.

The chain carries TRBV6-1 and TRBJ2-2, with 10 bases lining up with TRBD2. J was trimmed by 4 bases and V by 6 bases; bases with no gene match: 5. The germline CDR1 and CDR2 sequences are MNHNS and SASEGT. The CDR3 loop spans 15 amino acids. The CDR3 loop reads CASSLLAGATGELFF. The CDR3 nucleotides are TGTGCCAGCAGCCTGCTAGCGGGAGCCACCGGGGAGCTGTTTTTT.